This entry concerns a single T cell receptor (beta chain). As yet, its antigen is unknown. This record belongs to a study of OX40 agonist ivuxolimab in advanced cancers. Study results and limitations: Still undetermined is the antigen specificity of the expanded peripheral T cells. Both CD4+ and CD8+ T cell populations in blood had undergone clonal expansion by week 6 at 0.1 to 3.0 mg/kg.

The cohort excluded patients with autoimmune disease history or systemic immunosuppression. Here immunoSEQ multiplex PCR was the method, and the copy in TCRdb shows in-frame clones only, minus some. Of about 65,000 clones in the sample, roughly 87% are singletons; the top ten hold 0.3% to 0.45%. There are 16 residues in the CDR3. Per the germline V gene, CDR1 is LGHNT and CDR2 is FRNRAP. Trimming removed 4 bases at V and 0 bases at J, with 10 bases between. The sequencing here drew on CD4+ or CD8+ T cells sorted from blood, taken in a trial of the OX40 agonist ivuxolimab. The chain joins TRBV12-5 to TRBJ2-6; D may be TRBD1 (6 bases). The receptor was isolated from an adult with an advanced solid tumor such as melanoma, head and neck, liver or kidney cancer. The CDR3 sequence: CASGSDRSSGANVLTF. CDR3 sequence (DNA): TGTGCTAGTGGTTCAGACAGGAGCTCTGGGGCCAACGTCCTGACTTTC.